This TCR beta chain was sequenced in a study of blood T cell repertoires in COVID-19. Study context: COVID-19 samples collected from the United States, Italy and Spain covered acute and convalescent phases.

Seattle-derived patients entered the study during active infection and were followed longitudinally. CDR1 is SGHRS, CDR2 YFSETQ, per germline. The V and J ends lost 4 bases and 5 bases respectively, with 18 bases between them. The CDR3 has 15 amino acids. The protocol was immunoSEQ multiplex PCR, while the TCRdb copy is restricted to in-frame clones and leaves out a portion. The table records fewer than 700,000 clones, roughly 91% of them present only once. This clonotype was sampled from a woman aged 45-65 years with COVID-19, enrolled during active disease. The chain combines TRBV5-1 with TRBJ1-2; D not certain. Sequencing used peripheral blood. Written as DNA, the CDR3 is TGCGCCAGCAGCCCTACCGACTCCGTCGGGTATGGCTACACCTTC. Translating it yields CASSPTDSVGYGYTF.